The T cell receptor beta chain described here comes from a study of shared clonotypes between healthy human individuals. The data were produced by immunoSEQ multiplex PCR, yet TCRdb's version contains in-frame clones alone and is incomplete. This table holds 550,000 to 800,000 clones, approximately 79% found once. The germline V gene has CDR1 SQVTM and CDR2 ANQGSEA. V dropped 3 bases and J dropped 5 bases, with 11 bases sitting between them. The CDR3 has 12 residues. This clone occurred many times. Sequenced input: memory CD4+ T cells sorted from blood. Subset in this sample: CD45RA-negative fraction. The rearrangement links TRBV29-1 to TRBJ2-7; D is ambiguous. This clonotype was obtained from a woman in her 30s in good health. The CDR3 DNA is TGCAGCGTTGATTCCGGCAGAAACGAGCAGTACTTC. Protein product: CSVDSGRNEQYF.